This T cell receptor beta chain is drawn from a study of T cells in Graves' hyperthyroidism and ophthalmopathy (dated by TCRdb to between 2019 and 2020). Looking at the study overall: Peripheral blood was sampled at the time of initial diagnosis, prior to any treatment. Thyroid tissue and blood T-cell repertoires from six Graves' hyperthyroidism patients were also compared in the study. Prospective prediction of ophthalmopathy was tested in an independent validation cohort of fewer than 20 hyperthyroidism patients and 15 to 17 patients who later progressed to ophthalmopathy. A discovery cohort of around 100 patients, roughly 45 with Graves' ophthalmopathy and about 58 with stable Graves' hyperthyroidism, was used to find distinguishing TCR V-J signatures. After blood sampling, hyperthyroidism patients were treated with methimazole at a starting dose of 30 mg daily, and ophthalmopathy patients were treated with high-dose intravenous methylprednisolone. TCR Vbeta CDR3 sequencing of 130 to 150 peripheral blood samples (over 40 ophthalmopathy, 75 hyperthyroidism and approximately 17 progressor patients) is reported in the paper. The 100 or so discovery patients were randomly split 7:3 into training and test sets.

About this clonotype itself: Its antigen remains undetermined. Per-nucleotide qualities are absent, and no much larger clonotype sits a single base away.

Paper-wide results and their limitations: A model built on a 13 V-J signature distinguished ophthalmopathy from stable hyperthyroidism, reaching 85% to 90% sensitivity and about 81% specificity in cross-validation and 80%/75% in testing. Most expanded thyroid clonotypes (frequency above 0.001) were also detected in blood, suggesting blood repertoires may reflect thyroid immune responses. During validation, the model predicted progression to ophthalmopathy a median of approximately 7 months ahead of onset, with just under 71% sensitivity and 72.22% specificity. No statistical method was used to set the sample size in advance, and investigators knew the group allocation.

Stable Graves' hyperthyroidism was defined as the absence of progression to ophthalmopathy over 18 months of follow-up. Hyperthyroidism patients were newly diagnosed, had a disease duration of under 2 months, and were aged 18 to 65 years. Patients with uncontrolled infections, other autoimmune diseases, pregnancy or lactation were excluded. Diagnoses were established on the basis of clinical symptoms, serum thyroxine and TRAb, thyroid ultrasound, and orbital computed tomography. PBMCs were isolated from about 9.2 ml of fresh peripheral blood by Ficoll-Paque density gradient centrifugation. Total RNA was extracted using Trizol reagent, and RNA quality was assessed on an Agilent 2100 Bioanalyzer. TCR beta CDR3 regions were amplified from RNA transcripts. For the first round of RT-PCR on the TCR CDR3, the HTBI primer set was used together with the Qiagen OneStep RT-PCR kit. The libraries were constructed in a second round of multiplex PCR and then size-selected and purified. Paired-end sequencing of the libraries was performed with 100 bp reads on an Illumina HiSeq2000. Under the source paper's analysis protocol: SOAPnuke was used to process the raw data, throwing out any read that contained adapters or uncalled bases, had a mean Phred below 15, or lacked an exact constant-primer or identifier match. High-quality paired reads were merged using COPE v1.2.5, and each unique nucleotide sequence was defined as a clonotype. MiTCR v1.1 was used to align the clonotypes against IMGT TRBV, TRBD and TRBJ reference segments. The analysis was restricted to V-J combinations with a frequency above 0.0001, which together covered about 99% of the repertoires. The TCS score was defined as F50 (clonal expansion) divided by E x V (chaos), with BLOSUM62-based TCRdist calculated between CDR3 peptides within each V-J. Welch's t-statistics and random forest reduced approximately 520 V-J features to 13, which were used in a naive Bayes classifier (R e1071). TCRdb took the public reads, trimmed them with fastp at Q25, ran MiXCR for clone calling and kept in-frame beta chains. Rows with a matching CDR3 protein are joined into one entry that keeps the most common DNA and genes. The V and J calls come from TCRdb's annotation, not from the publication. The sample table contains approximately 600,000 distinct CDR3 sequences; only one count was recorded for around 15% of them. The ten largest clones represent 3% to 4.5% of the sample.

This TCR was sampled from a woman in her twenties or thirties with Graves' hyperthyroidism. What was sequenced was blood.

DNA sequence: TGTGCCAGCAGTCAGAGGGTAGCGGGGGATTACGAGCAGTACTTC. It encodes CASSQRVAGDYEQYF. The rearranged segments are TRBV28 and TRBJ2-7; TRBD2 fits 9 bases in the junction. From a lookup of the germline V gene, CDR1 and CDR2 are MDHEN and SYDVKM. Here V drops 5 bases and J drops 4 bases, and the junction holds 9 bases not matched to any gene. From the cysteine up to the phenylalanine, the CDR3 has a length of 15 residues. Of the read, only the CDR3 DNA is kept; its 45 bases are in frame from base 1.